This T cell receptor (beta chain) was captured in a study of immune evolution from preneoplasia to lung adenocarcinoma. Patients had resection in Japan or China between the mid-2010s and the late 2010s. Germline V gene data show CDR1 as MNHEY and CDR2 as SVGAGI. The V end lost 6 bases, the J end lost 1 base, and 9 bases lay between the germline ends. The CDR3 spans 13 residues. Here immunoSEQ multiplex PCR was the method, and the copy in TCRdb shows in-frame clones only, minus some. The sample consists of about 2,700 clones, 81% of them appearing once. The clonotype comes from a person aged 55-79 years with lung adenocarcinoma. The chain recombines TRBV6-5 with TRBJ2-5; D unclear. Material for sequencing was FFPE adjacent normal lung tissue. The CDR3 DNA follows: TGTGCCAGCAGCCGGCAATTCCAAGAGACCCAGTACTTC. Translating it yields CASSRQFQETQYF.